These T cell receptor beta chains were read from a single sample in a study of patients and donors after allogeneic stem cell transplantation. MiXCR, run by TCRdb on the RT-PCR reads, gives a single entry per CDR3 protein. The sample records roughly 880,000 distinct CDR3 sequences, 18% being singletons. Sequencing input: blood, either unsorted or a sorted T cell fraction (not recorded which). These receptor sequences come from a human donor who was either an allogeneic HSCT recipient or a stem cell or donor lymphocyte infusion donor (not recorded which). It is not recorded whose cells these are; they may come from a transplant donor. Both conserved end residues are part of each CDR3. The D gene is left open where the match is weak. For some rows the clone size is stated as once, few or many, or as a class when expanded; others skip it.

v_gene	abundance	d_gene	j_gene	CDR3nt	CDR3aa
TRBV20-1	.	TRBD1	TRBJ1-5	TGCAGTGCTCGGGGACAGGGCGCTAACAATCAGCCCCAGCATTTT	CSARGQGANNQPQHF
TRBV4-1	.	TRBD2	TRBJ2-7	TGCGCCAGCAGCCACCTAGCGGGCTACGAGCAGTACTTC	CASSHLAGYEQYF
TRBV12-3/TRBV12-4	many	.	TRBJ2-1	TGTGCCAGCAGCCCTCAGCGCGTTGGGCAGTTCTTC	CASSPQRVGQFF
TRBV20-1	few	TRBD2	TRBJ2-3	TGCAGTGCTGAAGGGACTAGGGGTGCAGATACGCAGTATTTT	CSAEGTRGADTQYF
TRBV20-1	.	.	TRBJ1-1	TGCAGTGCTAGGGACAGTCGGGGGGACACTGAAGCTTTCTTT	CSARDSRGDTEAFF
TRBV7-9	few	.	TRBJ2-5	TGTGCCAGCAGTCCGGACTACCAAGAGACCCAGTACTTC	CASSPDYQETQYF
TRBV5-1	once	TRBD1	TRBJ1-2	TGCGCCAGCAGCTTAGTGGACAGGGTGGATGGCTACACCTTC	CASSLVDRVDGYTF
TRBV9	.	.	TRBJ2-1	TGTGCCAGCAATGGTGGCGGGACCTCCTACAATGAGCAGTTCTTC	CASNGGGTSYNEQFF
TRBV6-2/TRBV6-3	few	TRBD2	TRBJ2-1	TGTGCCAGCAGTTACGCGGGGGGATCGAATGAGCAGTTCTTC	CASSYAGGSNEQFF
TRBV4-3	once	TRBD1	TRBJ2-7	TGCGCCAGCAGCCCCTCGGACAGGGGGTCCCACGAGCAGTACTTC	CASSPSDRGSHEQYF